The rows below give T cell receptor beta chains drawn from one sample of a study of shared clonotypes between healthy human individuals. Sequencing was performed with immunoSEQ multiplex PCR; in TCRdb, only in-frame clones are kept and a portion is missing. The data show approximately 1.5 million clones, about 98.5% seen once. What was sequenced was naive CD4+ T cells sorted from blood. These receptors were collected from a man aged 25-45 years in good health. The conserved cysteine and the conserved F or W are not part of the CDR3 here.

j_gene | v_gene | CDR3aa
TRBJ2-2 | TRBV28 | ASSLWGRWGQTNTGELF
TRBJ2-1 | TRBV7-9 | ASSFLLAGVRDEQF
TRBJ2-7 | TRBV28 | ASGSPGGEYEQY
TRBJ2-1 | TRBV7-7 | ASSPAGTYSYNEQF
TRBJ2-1 | TRBV19 | ASRPRGTERGNEQF
TRBJ1-2 | TRBV18 | ASSLDGGLPYGYT
TRBJ1-2 | TRBV18 | ASSPPSRNYGYT
TRBJ2-6 | TRBV5-1 | ASSLAGAAGANVLT
TRBJ2-3 | TRBV5-6 | ASSSLAGGPTDTQY
TRBJ1-1 | TRBV9 | ASSVSPNTEAF
TRBJ2-7 | TRBV5-4 | ASSKKTSSYEQY
TRBJ1-5 | TRBV2 | ASSEERGGNQPQH
TRBJ2-3 | TRBV5-1 | ASSLRLAGVHTDTQY
TRBJ1-4 | TRBV7-7 | ASSLWVNEKLF
TRBJ2-5 | TRBV27 | ASRLAGGPLTETQY
TRBJ2-5 | TRBV2 | ASRPFWGDRNQETQY
TRBJ2-1 | TRBV21-1 | ASSKRAGGPVEQF
TRBJ2-7 | TRBV13 | ASSLRIRQGDYEQY
TRBJ1-3 | TRBV9 | ASSVASTAGNTIY
TRBJ2-3 | TRBV11-2 | ASSSIAGGANTQY
TRBJ2-1 | TRBV19 | ASSIGGLAGDEQF
TRBJ2-1 | TRBV5-1 | ASSLKSDEGDNEQF
TRBJ1-2 | TRBV5-1 | ASSPPGTGGLYGYT
TRBJ1-4 | TRBV28 | ASNGQGEKLF
TRBJ2-7 | TRBV19 | ASSIGGSGGYEQY
TRBJ2-2 | TRBV28 | ASTKANTGELF
TRBJ1-2 | TRBV20-1 | QSDYGYT
TRBJ2-6 | TRBV29-1 | SVESFGANVLT
TRBJ2-6 | TRBV6-5 | ASRTHGANVLT
TRBJ2-2 | TRBV5-1 | ASNNDQGRFTGELF
TRBJ2-7 | TRBV25-1 | ASSVGYEQY
TRBJ2-7 | TRBV27 | ASSLSPATPYEQY
TRBJ1-4 | TRBV19 | ASSLGWGTNEKLF
TRBJ2-1 | TRBV19 | ASSIARGAADSNEQF
TRBJ2-7 | TRBV9 | ASSFGGFGWEQY
TRBJ2-7 | TRBV15 | ATSRDLAGYEQY
TRBJ2-2 | TRBV4-1 | TSSQDAENTGELF
TRBJ2-3 | TRBV10-1 | ASSDLGTGERDTQY
TRBJ2-2 | TRBV7-2 | ASSLFSGGANTGELF
TRBJ1-1 | TRBV28 | ASSLLGHTEAF
TRBJ2-3 | TRBV10-1 | ASSLAGGGSDTQY
TRBJ1-4 | TRBV5-4 | ASSLGEKGPANEKLF
TRBJ2-1 | TRBV5-1 | ASSSPGQYNEQF
TRBJ2-6 | TRBV11-2 | ASSLNPPRGANVLT
TRBJ1-3 | TRBV7-9 | ASSLDSVGNTIY
TRBJ1-1 | TRBV28 | ASSPRQGIYTEAF
TRBJ2-7 | TRBV18 | ASSPTETYEQY
TRBJ1-2 | TRBV7-2 | ASNGQGDYGYT
TRBJ2-7 | TRBV5-1 | ASSLRLAYEQY
TRBJ1-2 | TRBV9 | ASSTQTGTLNYGYT
TRBJ2-1 | TRBV2 | ASMNQDFPTNEQF
TRBJ2-1 | TRBV11-2 | ASRRIAGNEQF
TRBJ2-5 | TRBV21-1 | ASSNPLAQEETQY
TRBJ2-3 | TRBV5-1 | ASSLGAGLRTDTQY
TRBJ2-1 | TRBV10-3 | AIGGTSGSLDEQF